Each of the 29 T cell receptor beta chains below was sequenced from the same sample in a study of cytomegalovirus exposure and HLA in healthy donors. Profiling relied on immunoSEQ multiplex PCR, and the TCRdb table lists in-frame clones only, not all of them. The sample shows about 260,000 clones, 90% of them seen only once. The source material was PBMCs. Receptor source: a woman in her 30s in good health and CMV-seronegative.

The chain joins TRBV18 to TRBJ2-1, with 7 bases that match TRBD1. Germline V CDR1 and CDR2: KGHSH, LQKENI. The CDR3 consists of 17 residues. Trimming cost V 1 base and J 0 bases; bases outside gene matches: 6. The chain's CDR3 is CASSPLRTGSSYNEQFF. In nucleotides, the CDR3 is TGTGCCAGCTCACCACTGAGGACAGGCAGCTCCTACAATGAGCAGTTCTTC.

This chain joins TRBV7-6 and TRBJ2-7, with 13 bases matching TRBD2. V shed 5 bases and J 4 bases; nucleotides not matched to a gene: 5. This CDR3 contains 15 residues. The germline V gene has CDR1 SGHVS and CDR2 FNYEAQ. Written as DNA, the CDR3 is TGTGCCAGCAGCCCCGGGACTAGCGGGACGTACGAGCAGTACTTC. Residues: CASSPGTSGTYEQYF.

The CDR3 reads CASNSLAGDQETQYF. CDR3 sequence (DNA): TGTGCCAGCAACAGCCTAGCGGGAGATCAAGAGACCCAGTACTTC. The chain recombines TRBV6-5 with TRBJ2-5, with 10 bases identical to TRBD2. The V gene end was trimmed by 7 bases and the J gene end by 2 bases; junction bases not matched to a gene: 7. The germline V gene has CDR1 MNHEY and CDR2 SVGAGI. The length of the CDR3 is 15 residues.

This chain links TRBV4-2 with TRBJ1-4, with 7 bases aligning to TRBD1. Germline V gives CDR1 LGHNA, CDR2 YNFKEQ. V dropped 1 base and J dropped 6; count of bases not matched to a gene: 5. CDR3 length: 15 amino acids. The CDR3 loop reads CASSQADRVDEKLFF. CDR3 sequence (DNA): TGTGCCAGCAGCCAAGCAGACAGGGTAGATGAAAAACTGTTTTTT.

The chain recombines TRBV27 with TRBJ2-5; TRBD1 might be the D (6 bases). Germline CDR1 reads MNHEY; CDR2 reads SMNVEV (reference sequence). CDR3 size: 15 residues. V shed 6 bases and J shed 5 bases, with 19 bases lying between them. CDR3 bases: TGTGCCAGCAGCCCACCGGATGGGGGCCCGGAGACCCAGTACTTC. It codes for CASSPPDGGPETQYF.

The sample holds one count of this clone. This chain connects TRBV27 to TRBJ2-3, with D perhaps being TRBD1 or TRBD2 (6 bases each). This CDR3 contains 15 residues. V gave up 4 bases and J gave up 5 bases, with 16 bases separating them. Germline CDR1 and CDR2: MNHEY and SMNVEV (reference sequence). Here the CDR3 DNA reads TGTGCCAGCAGTTGGGCGGGACAAAGGTTAGATACGCAGTATTTT. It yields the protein CASSWAGQRLDTQYF.

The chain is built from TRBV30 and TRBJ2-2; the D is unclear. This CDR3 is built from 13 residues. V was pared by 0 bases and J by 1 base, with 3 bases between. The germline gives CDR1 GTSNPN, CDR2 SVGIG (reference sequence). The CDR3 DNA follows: TGTGCCTGGAGTGTACGGAACACCGGGGAGCTGTTTTTT. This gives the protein CAWSVRNTGELFF.

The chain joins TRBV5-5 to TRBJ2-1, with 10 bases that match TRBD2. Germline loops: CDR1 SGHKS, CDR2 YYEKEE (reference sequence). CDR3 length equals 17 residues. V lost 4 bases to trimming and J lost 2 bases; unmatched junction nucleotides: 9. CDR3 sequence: CASSLTLAGVPYNEQFF. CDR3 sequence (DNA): TGTGCCAGCAGCCTCACCCTAGCGGGAGTACCCTACAATGAGCAGTTCTTC.

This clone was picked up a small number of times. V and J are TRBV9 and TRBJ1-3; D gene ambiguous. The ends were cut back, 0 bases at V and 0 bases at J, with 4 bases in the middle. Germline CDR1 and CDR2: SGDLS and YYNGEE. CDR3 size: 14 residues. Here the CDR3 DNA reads TGTGCCAGCAGCGTAGTGGCCTCTGGAAACACCATATATTTT. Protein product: CASSVVASGNTIYF.

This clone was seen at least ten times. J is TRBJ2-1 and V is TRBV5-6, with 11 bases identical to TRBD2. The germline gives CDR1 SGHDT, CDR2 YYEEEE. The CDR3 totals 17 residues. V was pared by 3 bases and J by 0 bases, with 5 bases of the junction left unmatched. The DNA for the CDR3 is TGTGCCAGCAGCTCAGATACTAGCGGGAGCTCCTACAATGAGCAGTTCTTC. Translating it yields CASSSDTSGSSYNEQFF.

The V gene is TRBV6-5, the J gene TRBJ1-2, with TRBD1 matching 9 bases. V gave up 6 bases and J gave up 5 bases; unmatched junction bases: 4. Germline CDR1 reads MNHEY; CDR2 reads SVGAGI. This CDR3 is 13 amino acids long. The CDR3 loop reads CASSLTGGYGYTF. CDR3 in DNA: TGTGCCAGCAGCCTGACAGGGGGATATGGCTACACCTTC.

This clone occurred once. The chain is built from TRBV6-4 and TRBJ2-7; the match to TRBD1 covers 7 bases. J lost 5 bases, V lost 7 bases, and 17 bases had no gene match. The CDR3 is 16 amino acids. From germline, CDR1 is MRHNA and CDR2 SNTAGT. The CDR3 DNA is TGTGCCAGCAAACCGACAGGGAAAGAACCTCCTAACGAGCAGTACTTC. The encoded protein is CASKPTGKEPPNEQYF.

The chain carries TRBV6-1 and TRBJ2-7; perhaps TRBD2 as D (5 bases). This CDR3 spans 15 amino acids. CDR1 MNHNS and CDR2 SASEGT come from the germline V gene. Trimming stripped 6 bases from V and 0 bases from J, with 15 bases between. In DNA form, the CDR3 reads TGTGCCAGCAGCGATCTAGCAGAGGGCTCCTACGAGCAGTACTTC. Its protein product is CASSDLAEGSYEQYF.

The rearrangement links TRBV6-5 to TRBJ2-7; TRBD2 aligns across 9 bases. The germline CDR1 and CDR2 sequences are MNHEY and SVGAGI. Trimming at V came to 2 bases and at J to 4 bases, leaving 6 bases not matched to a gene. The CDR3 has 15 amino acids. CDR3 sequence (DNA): TGTGCCAGCAGTTACGGGGGCGGGAGGGTGTACGAGCAGTACTTC. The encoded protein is CASSYGGGRVYEQYF.

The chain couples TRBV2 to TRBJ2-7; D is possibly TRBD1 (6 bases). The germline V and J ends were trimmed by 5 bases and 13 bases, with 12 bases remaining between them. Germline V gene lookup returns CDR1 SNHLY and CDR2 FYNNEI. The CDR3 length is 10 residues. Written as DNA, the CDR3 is TGTGCCAGCAGTAATCGGGACACCTACTTC. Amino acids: CASSNRDTYF.

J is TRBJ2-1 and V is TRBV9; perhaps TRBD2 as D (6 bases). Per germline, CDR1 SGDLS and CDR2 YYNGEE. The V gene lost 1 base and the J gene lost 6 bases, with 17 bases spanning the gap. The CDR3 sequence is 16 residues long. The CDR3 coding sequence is TGTGCCAGCAGCGTACCGGGACTTGAAGGTCGCAATGAGCAGTTCTTC. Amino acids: CASSVPGLEGRNEQFF.

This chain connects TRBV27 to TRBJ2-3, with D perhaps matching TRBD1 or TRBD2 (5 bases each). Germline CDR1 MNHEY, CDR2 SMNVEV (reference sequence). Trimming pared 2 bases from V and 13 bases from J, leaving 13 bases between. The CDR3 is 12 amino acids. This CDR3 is CASSLNWGREYF. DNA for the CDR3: TGTGCCAGCAGTTTAAATTGGGGACGGGAGTATTTT.

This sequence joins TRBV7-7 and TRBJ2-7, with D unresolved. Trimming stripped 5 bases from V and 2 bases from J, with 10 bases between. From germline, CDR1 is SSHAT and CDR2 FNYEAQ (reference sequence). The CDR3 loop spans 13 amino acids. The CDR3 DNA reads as TGTGCCAGCAGCCGAGCTGAGGCCTACGAGCAGTACTTC. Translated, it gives CASSRAEAYEQYF.

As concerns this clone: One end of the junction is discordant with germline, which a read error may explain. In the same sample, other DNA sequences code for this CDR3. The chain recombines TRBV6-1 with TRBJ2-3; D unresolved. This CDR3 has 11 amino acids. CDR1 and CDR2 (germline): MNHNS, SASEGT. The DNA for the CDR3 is TGTGCCAGCAGCGAAGTTAATACGCAGTATTTT. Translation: CASSEVNTQYF.

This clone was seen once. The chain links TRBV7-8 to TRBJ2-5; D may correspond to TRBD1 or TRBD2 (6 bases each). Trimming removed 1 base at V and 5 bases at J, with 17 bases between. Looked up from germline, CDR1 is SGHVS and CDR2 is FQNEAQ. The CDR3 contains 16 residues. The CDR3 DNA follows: TGTGCCAGCAGCTTAGACGCTCGGGGGCATGGGGAGACCCAGTACTTC. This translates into CASSLDARGHGETQYF.

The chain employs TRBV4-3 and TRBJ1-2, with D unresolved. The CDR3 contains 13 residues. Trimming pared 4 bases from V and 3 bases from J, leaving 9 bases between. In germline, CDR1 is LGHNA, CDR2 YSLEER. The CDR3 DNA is TGCGCCAGCAGCCGTGCCCTCGACTATGGCTACACCTTC. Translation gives CASSRALDYGYTF.

In DNA, the CDR3 is TGTGCCAGCAGTTTGGGAGGTGGGGCGCTTCAGCCCCAGCATTTT. Its protein product is CASSLGGGALQPQHF. This chain links TRBV28 with TRBJ1-5; D may be TRBD1 (5 bases). Per germline, CDR1 MDHEN and CDR2 SYDVKM. V lost 3 bases and J lost 6, with 15 bases in between. The CDR3 consists of 15 residues.

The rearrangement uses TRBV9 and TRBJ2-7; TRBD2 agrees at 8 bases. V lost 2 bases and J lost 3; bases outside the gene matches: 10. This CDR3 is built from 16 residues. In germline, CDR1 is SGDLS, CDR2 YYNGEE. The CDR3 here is CASSVAGASGLYEQYF. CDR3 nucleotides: TGTGCCAGCAGCGTGGCCGGGGCTAGCGGGCTCTACGAGCAGTACTTC.

The CDR3 sequence: CASSLGYWDTEAFF. In DNA form, the CDR3 reads TGTGCCAGCAGTTTGGGGTATTGGGACACTGAAGCTTTCTTT. V usage is TRBV27 and J usage is TRBJ1-1; no reliable D call. The germline V gene has CDR1 MNHEY and CDR2 SMNVEV (reference sequence). This CDR3 spans 14 amino acids. V dropped 3 bases and J dropped 3 bases, with 11 bases sitting between them.

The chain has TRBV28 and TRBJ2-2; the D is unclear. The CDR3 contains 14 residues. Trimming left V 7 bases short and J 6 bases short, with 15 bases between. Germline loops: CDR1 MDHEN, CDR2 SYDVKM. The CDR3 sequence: CASIWQTGPGELFF. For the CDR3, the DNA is TGTGCCAGCATATGGCAAACTGGACCCGGGGAGCTGTTTTTT.

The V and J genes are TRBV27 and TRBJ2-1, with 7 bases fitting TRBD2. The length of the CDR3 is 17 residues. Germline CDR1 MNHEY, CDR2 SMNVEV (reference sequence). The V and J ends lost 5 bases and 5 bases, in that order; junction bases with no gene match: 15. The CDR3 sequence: CASSLAALRGRNNEQFF. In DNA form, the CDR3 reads TGTGCCAGCAGTCTAGCGGCCCTTCGCGGGCGGAACAATGAGCAGTTCTTC.

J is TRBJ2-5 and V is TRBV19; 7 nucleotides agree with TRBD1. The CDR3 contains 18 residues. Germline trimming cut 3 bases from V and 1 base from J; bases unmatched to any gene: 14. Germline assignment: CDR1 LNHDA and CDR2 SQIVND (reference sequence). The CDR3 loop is CASSIGLLRDRVQETQYF. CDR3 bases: TGTGCCAGTAGTATCGGGCTACTTCGGGACAGAGTCCAAGAGACCCAGTACTTC.

The CDR3 DNA follows: TGCGCCAGCAGCTTCATTAGCGGGAGGACGGATACGCAGTATTTT. Translated, it gives CASSFISGRTDTQYF. The chain combines TRBV5-1 with TRBJ2-3; 10 nucleotides agree with TRBD2. Germline CDR1 is SGHRS and CDR2 is YFSETQ. Trimming removed 2 bases from V and 6 bases from J; junction bases left unmatched: 6. The length of the CDR3 is 15 residues.

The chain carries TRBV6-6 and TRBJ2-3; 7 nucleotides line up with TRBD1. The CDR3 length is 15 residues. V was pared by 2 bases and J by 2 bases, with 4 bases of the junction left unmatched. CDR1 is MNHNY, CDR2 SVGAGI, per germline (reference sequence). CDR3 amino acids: CASSYGQGDTDTQYF. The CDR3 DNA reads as TGTGCCAGCAGTTACGGGCAGGGGGACACAGATACGCAGTATTTT.